This T cell receptor (beta chain) is from a study of cytomegalovirus exposure and HLA in healthy donors. Study context: The same platform was used for the 110 or so validation repertoires as for the approximately 670 first-cohort repertoires, as reported in a later analysis. Study-wide results and caveats: Among TCR beta chains, those listed as cytomegalovirus-associated numbered about 150.

The donors were members of the validation cohort comprising about 130 subjects, separate from the roughly 690-subject first cohort. Worth noting for this clone: Its antigen is currently unknown.

TCRdb's copy holds only in-frame clones and misses some; the assay was immunoSEQ multiplex PCR. The sample includes about 130,000 clones, approximately 94% seen only once; the top ten take around 1.3%. Sequencing was done on a sample of PBMCs. The sequence was obtained from a woman between 18 and 30 years old in good health and CMV-seronegative.

The CDR3 DNA is TGTGCCAGCGGTGCACAGGGGCCGAGGACTGAAGCTTTCTTT. The encoded protein is CASGAQGPRTEAFF. This chain links TRBV6-5 with TRBJ1-1; 7 bases are shared with TRBD1. Losses at the gene ends were 8 bases for V and 5 bases for J; bases not matched to a gene: 11. This CDR3 is 14 amino acids long. The germline CDR1 and CDR2 sequences are MNHEY and SVGAGI.